This T cell receptor (beta chain) stems from a study of T cell responses to AZD1222 COVID-19 vaccine. Study in general: Second-dose recipients at about 4 or about 12 weeks were treated as one pooled group. Study-wide findings and caveats: Clonal diversity may have been underestimated in mostly white British donors. Spike as a whole was targeted by vaccine-associated CD4 TCRs, dominant at 160-218 and 743-854. No day 14 peak samples; only post-peak repertoires were characterized.

Notes on this clone: The antigen is undetermined.

The germline V gene encodes CDR1 SGHAT and CDR2 FQNNGV. V was shortened by 5 bases and J by 2 bases, with 13 bases between the two germline ends. The CDR3 runs 14 residues. The repertoire was sequenced with immunoSEQ multiplex PCR; TCRdb's copy has only in-frame clones and lacks some. The table shows 100,000 or so clones, with 80% to 90% occurring only once. This TCR was recovered from an adult in good health. Material: peripheral blood, obtained on day 0 of AZD1222 vaccination. V is TRBV11-2 and J is TRBJ2-7; D might be TRBD1 or TRBD2, each matching 5 bases. CDR3: CASSPRDGTYEQYF. The CDR3 DNA reads TGTGCCAGCAGCCCCAGGGACGGTACCTACGAGCAGTACTTC.